Following are 20 T cell receptor beta chains from one sample sequenced in a study of T cells of healthy individuals. TCRdb reprocessed the 5' RACE reads via MiXCR and lists one record per CDR3 protein. The sample yields 50,000 to 55,000 distinct CDR3 sequences, approximately 14% seen once. These receptors came from a human donor in good health.

This clonotype was picked up many times. The chain employs TRBV9 and TRBJ2-1; D gene ambiguous. CDR1 is SGDLS, CDR2 YYNGEE, per germline. Trimming took 5 bases from V and 3 from J, leaving 6 bases between them. The CDR3 has 12 amino acids. In nucleotides, the CDR3 is TGTGCCAGCAGTCAAGACTACAATGAGCAGTTCTTC. It yields the protein CASSQDYNEQFF. The whole variable domain, filled in from reference TRBV9 and TRBJ2-1, reads DSGVTQTPKHLITATGQRVTLRCSPRSGDLSVYWYQQSLDQGLQFLIQYYNGEERAKGNILERFSAQQFPDLHSELNLSSLELGDSALYFCASSQDYNEQFFGPGTRLTVL.

The chain recombines TRBV10-3 with TRBJ1-1, with no clear D. The CDR3 covers 13 residues. V lost 0 bases to trimming and J lost 0 bases, with 2 bases between them. The germline V gene encodes CDR1 ENHRY and CDR2 SYGVKD. The DNA of the CDR3 is TGTGCCATCAGTGAGTCGCTGAACACTGAAGCTTTCTTT. As protein: CAISESLNTEAFF.

This clonotype was found many times. The chain joins TRBV18 to TRBJ1-2; 7 nucleotides line up with TRBD1. This CDR3 is 15 amino acids long. The germline CDR1 and CDR2 sequences are KGHSH and LQKENI. With 6 bases clipped from V and 2 bases from J, the junction kept 9 bases outside the gene matches. The DNA of the CDR3 is TGTGCCAGCTCCGCTACAGGGGATGGAAACTATGGCTACACCTTC. Translated: CASSATGDGNYGYTF.

The chain combines TRBV20-1 with TRBJ1-3; 7 positions match TRBD1. CDR1 is DFQATT and CDR2 is SNEGSKA in the germline V gene (reference sequence). The V segment lost 0 bases and the J segment 2 bases; nucleotides outside the gene matches: 4. The CDR3 has 15 residues. The DNA for the CDR3 is TGCAGTGCTAGAGAGACAGGGTCGGCTGGAAACACCATATATTTT. Translating gives CSARETGSAGNTIYF.

The chain joins TRBV20-1 to TRBJ1-2; a possible D gene is TRBD1 (5 bases). Germline CDR1 and CDR2: DFQATT and SNEGSKA (reference sequence). This CDR3 is 14 amino acids long. V was trimmed by 0 bases and J by 7 bases, leaving 15 bases between them. CDR3: CSARDGQGTCGYTF. The CDR3 DNA reads TGCAGTGCTAGAGATGGCCAGGGAACGTGTGGCTACACCTTC.

The V and J genes are TRBV7-2 and TRBJ2-3, with D unresolved. CDR1 and CDR2 (germline): SGHTA, FQGNSA. Trimming shortened V by 6 bases and J by 10 bases, and 23 bases separated the two germline ends. The CDR3 is 15 residues long. The CDR3 loop reads CASSHIFGTPSPQYF. CDR3 sequence (DNA): TGTGCCAGCAGTCATATATTCGGTACCCCCTCTCCGCAGTATTTT.

This clonotype was picked up a small number of times. V is TRBV7-3 and J is TRBJ1-1; the D gene is possibly TRBD1 (5 bases). The V end lost 2 bases, the J end lost 4 bases, and 8 bases lay between the germline ends. The CDR3 sequence is 13 residues long. CDR1 SGHTA and CDR2 FQGTGA come from the germline V gene. CDR3 in DNA: TGTGCCAGCAGCTTAGCAGGGTTCACTGAAGCTTTCTTT. The encoded protein is CASSLAGFTEAFF.

This clonotype was recorded many times. The genes are TRBV5-5 and TRBJ2-1; no definite D call. Trimming took off 0 bases at V and 3 bases at J, with 4 bases between the two ends. The germline gives CDR1 SGHKS, CDR2 YYEKEE (reference sequence). The CDR3 consists of 13 residues. CDR3 loop: CASSLAVYNEQFF. For the CDR3, the DNA is TGTGCCAGCAGCTTGGCGGTCTACAATGAGCAGTTCTTC.

In this sample, this clonotype turned up many times. CDR3 nucleotides: TGTGCCAGCAGCCGGGGGCAAGAGACCCAGTACTTC. Protein: CASSRGQETQYF. The gene calls are TRBV7-2 and TRBJ2-5; possible D gene TRBD2, 6 bases. Deletions cut 5 bases from V and 2 bases from J, with 6 bases between. CDR3 size: 12 residues. Germline V CDR1 and CDR2: SGHTA, FQGNSA.

This clonotype was seen at least ten times. The V and J genes are TRBV20-1 and TRBJ1-5; no definite D call. Trimming cost V 3 bases and J 5 bases, with 11 bases left between them. The CDR3 spans 13 residues. Germline V lookup: CDR1 DFQATT, CDR2 SNEGSKA (reference sequence). This CDR3 is CSARVDGDQPQHF. CDR3 nucleotides: TGCAGTGCTAGGGTCGACGGAGATCAGCCCCAGCATTTT.

This chain joins TRBV4-3 and TRBJ2-2, with 12 bases aligning to TRBD2. J gave up 6 bases and V 4 bases, and 9 bases lay outside the gene matches. Germline V CDR1 and CDR2: LGHNA, YSLEER. This CDR3 has 17 amino acids. CDR3 bases: TGCGCCAGCAGCCGGGCTAGCGGGAGGGGGCAGCCCGGGGAGCTGTTTTTT. Translated, it gives CASSRASGRGQPGELFF.

This clonotype was found a few times. This chain uses TRBV20-1 with TRBJ2-7; perhaps TRBD1 as D (6 bases). The V end was cut by 4 bases, the J end by 1 base, with 17 bases between. This CDR3 comprises 15 residues. Germline CDR1 is DFQATT and CDR2 is SNEGSKA (reference sequence). The CDR3 bases are TGCAGTGCTACTGACCGGGACAAGGGGTCCTACGAGCAGTACTTC. Amino acid sequence: CSATDRDKGSYEQYF.

This clonotype was counted at least ten times. The CDR3 is CASSARGSRGAGRSYEQYF. The CDR3 DNA reads TGTGCCAGCAGCGCCAGAGGATCCCGAGGAGCGGGGCGTTCCTACGAGCAGTACTTC. The chain couples TRBV3-1 to TRBJ2-7; TRBD2 aligns across 7 bases. The CDR3 covers 19 residues. Germline V lookup: CDR1 LGHDT, CDR2 YNNKEL (reference sequence). V lost 5 bases and J lost 1; bases outside the gene matches: 20.

This clonotype was counted between two and nine times. This chain links TRBV2 with TRBJ2-2; 8 bases align to TRBD1. There are 15 residues in the CDR3. V lost 6 bases to trimming and J lost 5 bases; unmatched junction nucleotides: 8. The germline CDR1 and CDR2 sequences are SNHLY and FYNNEI. The CDR3 coding sequence is TGTGCCAGCAGGAGCGGACAGGGAGGAACCGGGGAGCTGTTTTTT. This translates into CASRSGQGGTGELFF.

Note on this clonotype: It may be a read error: a sequence one base away is much more abundant. The rearrangement links TRBV4-1 to TRBJ1-1; unclear D gene. The CDR3 sequence is 15 residues long. Per germline, CDR1 MGHRA and CDR2 YSYEKL. Deletions cut 0 bases from V and 3 bases from J, with 11 bases between. CDR3 residues: CASSQEGHAYTEAFF. CDR3 bases: TGCGCCAGCAGCCAAGAAGGGCACGCGTACACTGAAGCTTTCTTT.

J is TRBJ2-7 and V is TRBV28; D might be TRBD1 (6 bases). Trimming removed 3 bases at V and 2 bases at J, with 11 bases between. The CDR3 has 14 amino acids. Germline loops: CDR1 MDHEN, CDR2 SYDVKM. This CDR3 is CASSFAGQPYEQYF. CDR3 nucleotides: TGTGCCAGCAGTTTCGCAGGACAGCCCTACGAGCAGTACTTC.

As concerns this clonotype: Possible read error: a much larger clone is one base away. The genes are TRBV18 and TRBJ1-2; D gene uncertain. CDR1 is KGHSH and CDR2 is LQKENI in the germline V gene. The CDR3 loop spans 15 amino acids. The CDR3 here is CASSPDPSTLGGYNF. The CDR3 DNA is TGTGCCAGCTCACCAGATCCCTCGACATTAGGCGGCTACAACTTC.

This clonotype was observed a handful of times. This chain joins TRBV7-2 and TRBJ2-4; D not certain. The CDR3 covers 14 residues. The V and J ends lost 5 bases and 5 bases respectively, with 13 bases between them. Germline CDR1 is SGHTA and CDR2 is FQGNSA. The CDR3 sequence: CASSLRTGQNIQYF. The CDR3, as DNA: TGTGCCAGCAGCCTCCGGACGGGTCAAAACATTCAGTACTTC. Full variable domain (missing parts from reference TRBV7-2 and TRBJ2-4): GAGVSQSPSNKVTEKGKDVELRCDPISGHTALYWYRQSLGQGLEFLIYFQGNSAPDKSGLPSDRFSAERTGGSVSTLTIQRTQQEDSAVYLCASSLRTGQNIQYFGAGTRLSVL.

This clonotype was seen at least ten times. The gene calls are TRBV2 and TRBJ2-6; D gene ambiguous. The CDR3 loop spans 15 amino acids. V was trimmed by 3 bases and J by 0 bases, leaving 6 bases between them. CDR1 SNHLY and CDR2 FYNNEI come from the germline V gene. CDR3 loop: CASSERTSGANVLTF. As DNA, the CDR3 is TGTGCCAGCAGTGAGCGGACCTCTGGGGCCAACGTCCTGACTTTC.

This clonotype was picked up many times. The genes are TRBV11-2 and TRBJ2-3; 8 bases agree with TRBD2. The length of the CDR3 is 14 residues. Trimming at V came to 5 bases and at J to 4 bases, leaving 5 bases not matched to a gene. CDR1 and CDR2 (germline): SGHAT, FQNNGV. The CDR3 loop reads CASSVSGTADTQYF. CDR3 coding DNA: TGTGCCAGCAGCGTTAGCGGGACCGCAGATACGCAGTATTTT.